This T cell receptor (beta chain) was captured in a study of technical replicates of blood from a handful of donors. Looked up from germline, CDR1 is SEHNR and CDR2 is FQNEAQ (reference sequence). The CDR3 runs 17 residues. Trimming stripped 1 base from V and 10 bases from J, with 25 bases between. TCRdb keeps only in-frame clones here, not all; method: immunoSEQ multiplex PCR. This sample has about 72,000 clones, with roughly 90% found just once. The TCR was taken from a human donor in good health. The rearrangement links TRBV7-9 to TRBJ2-5, with a possible D match to TRBD2 (5 bases). The sequencing sample was made of T cells isolated from PBMCs. CDR3 coding DNA: TGTGCCAGCAGCTTAGTTGGCGGCGGGTACTCAAGTGGGGACCAGTACTTC. Its translation is CASSLVGGGYSSGDQYF.